The 26 T cell receptor beta chains presented below share a single source sample, sequenced in a study of radiation and T cells in renal cell carcinoma. Only in-frame clones appear in the TCRdb table, and some are missing; sequencing was by immunoSEQ multiplex PCR. The data show 10,000 to 12,000 clones, with more than 50% seen just once and 8.5% to 10% held by the top ten. Regarding treatment: treatment-naive control, cytoreductive nephrectomy. The starting material was tumor tissue, obtained from a patient whose treatment was nephrectomy without radiotherapy. Receptor source: a man in his forties with renal cell carcinoma.

This clone appeared a single time. V and J are TRBV7-9 and TRBJ2-2, with TRBD2 as a possible D gene (7 bases). V lost 5 bases to trimming and J lost 0 bases, with 16 bases between them. The CDR3 extends over 17 amino acids. Germline V lookup: CDR1 SEHNR, CDR2 FQNEAQ (reference sequence). The CDR3 protein is CASSRRGSGANTGELFF. The CDR3 DNA reads as TGTGCCAGCAGCCGGAGGGGGAGCGGGGCGAACACCGGGGAGCTGTTTTTT.

This clone has just a few counts. The chain joins TRBV30 to TRBJ2-7; 7 bases match TRBD1. Losses at the gene ends were 2 bases for V and 6 bases for J; bases not matched to a gene: 13. The CDR3 covers 15 residues. The germline gives CDR1 GTSNPN, CDR2 SVGIG (reference sequence). The CDR3 region is CAWSSPGQLPLEQYF. Written as DNA, the CDR3 is TGTGCCTGGAGTTCCCCGGGACAGCTTCCTCTCGAGCAGTACTTC.

This chain connects TRBV6-1 to TRBJ2-5, with D possibly TRBD1 on 6 matching bases. V was pared by 6 bases and J by 4 bases, with 12 bases between. The CDR3 sequence is 13 residues long. In germline, CDR1 is MNHNS, CDR2 SASEGT. CDR3 in amino acids: CASSENRVETQYF. CDR3 in DNA: TGTGCCAGCAGCGAGAACAGGGTAGAGACCCAGTACTTC.

Only a few counts were recorded for this clone. The chain combines TRBV7-2 with TRBJ1-1, with a possible D match to TRBD1 (6 bases). Trimming took off 1 base at V and 9 bases at J, with 9 bases between the two ends. The CDR3 sequence is 12 residues long. Per the germline V gene, CDR1 is SGHTA and CDR2 is FQGNSA. In DNA, the CDR3 is TGTGCCAGCAGCTTAGATAGGGGGAAAGCTTTCTTT. Its translation: CASSLDRGKAFF.

The sample holds a few counts of this clone. The genes are TRBV7-3 and TRBJ2-6; no firm D call. Germline V lookup: CDR1 SGHTA, CDR2 FQGTGA. CDR3 length: 14 residues. V was trimmed by 5 bases and J by 1 base, leaving 6 bases between them. The CDR3 bases are TGTGCCAGCAGCCAGAATTCTGGGGCCAACGTCCTGACTTTC. Its protein is CASSQNSGANVLTF.

The chain combines TRBV6-5 with TRBJ1-2; weak D call: TRBD1 (6 bases). Trimming pared 6 bases from V and 5 bases from J, leaving 19 bases between. The CDR3 contains 15 residues. Germline V CDR1 and CDR2: MNHEY, SVGAGI. The CDR3 region has the DNA TGTGCCAGCAGCCTCACTGTCACAGGGTTGTATGGCTACACCTTC. It specifies CASSLTVTGLYGYTF.

This clone was detected only a few times. The gene calls are TRBV6-6 and TRBJ1-3, with D possibly TRBD1 on 5 matching bases. This CDR3 is built from 14 residues. Trimming removed 5 bases at V and 4 bases at J, with 12 bases between. Germline V gene sequence: CDR1 MNHNY, CDR2 SVGAGI (reference sequence). For the CDR3, the DNA is TGTGCCAGCAGTACCCCGGGGGGAGGAAACACCATATATTTT. This translates into CASSTPGGGNTIYF.

Only a few counts were recorded for this clone. The chain employs TRBV19 and TRBJ2-6; possible D gene TRBD1, 5 bases. With 0 bases removed from V and 7 bases from J, the gap between germline ends came to 7 bases. CDR3 length: 14 amino acids. CDR1 LNHDA and CDR2 SQIVND come from the germline V gene (reference sequence). The CDR3 reads CASSIDRTANVLTF. DNA of the CDR3: TGTGCCAGTAGTATAGACCGGACAGCCAACGTCCTGACTTTC.

This clone was detected only once. The chain recombines TRBV19 with TRBJ1-1; a weak D match, TRBD1 (6 bases). The CDR3 covers 15 residues. Per the germline V gene, CDR1 is LNHDA and CDR2 is SQIVND (reference sequence). The V end was cut by 2 bases, the J end by 1 base, with 11 bases between. This chain's CDR3 is CASSIMGTKNTEAFF. Written as DNA, the CDR3 is TGTGCCAGTAGTATAATGGGGACAAAGAACACTGAAGCTTTCTTT.

Regarding this clone: Germline is not matched at one junction end, which may reflect a read error. This chain uses TRBV9 with TRBJ2-2; D uncertain. Germline CDR1 is SGDLS and CDR2 is YYNGEE. The CDR3 has 16 residues. The CDR3 is CASRVDGSPNTGELFF. CDR3 DNA: TGTGCCAGCAGAGTAGACGGGTCCCCGAACACCGGGGAGCTGTTTTTT.

Regarding this clone: One end of the junction does not line up with germline, which may come from a read error. The chain combines TRBV5-3 with TRBJ1-2; no firm D call. TRBV5-3 belongs to the ORF category, with a function that is uncertain. CDR3 length: 13 residues. The CDR3 DNA reads as TGTGCCAGCAGCTTGTATCCGTCAAGCGGCTACACCTTC. Translating it yields CASSLYPSSGYTF.

This clone has a handful of counts. The chain couples TRBV28 to TRBJ1-3, with 7 bases that match TRBD1. This CDR3 spans 14 amino acids. Germline V CDR1 and CDR2: MDHEN, SYDVKM. V lost 6 bases and J lost 4; bases outside the gene matches: 6. The CDR3 reads CASSNRGSGNTIYF. In DNA, the CDR3 is TGTGCCAGCAGCAACAGGGGTTCAGGAAACACCATATATTTT.

The chain combines TRBV5-6 with TRBJ1-1; D remains ambiguous. Germline-derived CDR1 and CDR2 are SGHDT and YYEEEE. The CDR3 is 15 residues long. V shed 2 bases and J shed 3 bases, with 14 bases lying between them. In nucleotides, the CDR3 is TGTGCCAGCAGCTTTGGCCCACCCTCGCACACTGAAGCTTTCTTT. Its translation: CASSFGPPSHTEAFF.

The chain uses TRBV11-3 and TRBJ1-1, with 7 bases identical to TRBD1. The CDR3 totals 15 residues. V shed 4 bases and J 4 bases; nucleotides not matched to a gene: 9. Germline CDR1 and CDR2: SGHNT and YENEEA. The CDR3: CASSSGGPRGTEAFF. The CDR3 DNA sequence: TGTGCCAGCAGCTCAGGGGGACCTAGAGGCACTGAAGCTTTCTTT.

This clone was observed a handful of times. In nucleotides, the CDR3 is TGTGCCTGGAGTTCCTCTGGGCTGGGCTATGGCTACACCTTC. Translated: CAWSSSGLGYGYTF. The V and J genes are TRBV30 and TRBJ1-2; no clear D. Germline CDR1 and CDR2: GTSNPN and SVGIG (reference sequence). CDR3 length equals 14 residues. Between the trimmed V and J ends, which lost 2 bases and 4 bases, there was a span of 14 bases.

V is TRBV5-1 and J is TRBJ2-2, with 14 bases lining up with TRBD2. V was clipped by 4 bases and J by 7 bases; unmatched bases: 9. Germline lookup yields CDR1 SGHRS and CDR2 YFSETQ. The CDR3 runs 17 residues. The CDR3 sequence is CASSKQPGLAGVGELFF. The CDR3 DNA reads TGCGCCAGCAGCAAACAACCGGGACTAGCGGGAGTCGGGGAGCTGTTTTTT.

This clone has just a few counts. This chain links TRBV30 with TRBJ1-2, with TRBD1 as a possible D gene (6 bases). V shed 4 bases and J shed 4 bases, with 13 bases lying between them. Germline CDR1 GTSNPN, CDR2 SVGIG (reference sequence). The CDR3 contains 13 residues. The CDR3 region is CAWKDSPGYGYTF. DNA for the CDR3: TGTGCCTGGAAGGACAGTCCGGGCTATGGCTACACCTTC.

This chain uses TRBV5-6 with TRBJ2-3, with 16 bases fitting TRBD2. The junction had 2 bases not matched to a gene; V was cut back by 1 base and J by 3 bases. CDR3 length: 17 residues. The germline V gene has CDR1 SGHDT and CDR2 YYEEEE. This CDR3 reads CASSLLGLAGGTDTQYF. The CDR3 bases are TGTGCCAGCAGCTTGTTGGGACTAGCGGGAGGGACAGATACGCAGTATTTT.

Sample share makes this clone large. The rearrangement links TRBV18 to TRBJ1-1; TRBD1 matches at 7 bases. V was pared by 1 base and J by 0 bases, with 8 bases of the junction left unmatched. The CDR3 consists of 17 residues. CDR1 and CDR2 (germline): KGHSH, LQKENI. The CDR3 DNA reads as TGTGCCAGCTCACCACTCCCCCTGACAGGGATGAACACTGAAGCTTTCTTT. It translates to CASSPLPLTGMNTEAFF.

Written as DNA, the CDR3 is TGTGCCAGCAGCGCGACTAGCGGAAGCTCCTACGAGCAGTACTTC. It encodes CASSATSGSSYEQYF. The V call is TRBV5-4, the J call TRBJ2-7, with 9 bases that match TRBD2. CDR1 is SGHNT and CDR2 is YYREEE in the germline V gene (reference sequence). V gave up 4 bases and J gave up 0 bases; unmatched junction bases: 5. The CDR3 runs to 15 residues.

V gene TRBV21-1 combines with J gene TRBJ2-7; the table's D call, TRBD1, was not checked against the DNA. TRBV21-1 is deemed a pseudogene. CDR3 length equals 13 residues. The DNA of the CDR3 is TGTGCCAGCAGGACATTAAAATTGTACGAGCAGTACGTC. Translated: CASRTLKLYEQYV.

This chain joins TRBV6-1 and TRBJ1-5; TRBD1 agrees at 7 bases. Germline assignment: CDR1 MNHNS and CDR2 SASEGT. Losses at the gene ends were 4 bases for V and 7 bases for J; bases not matched to a gene: 4. This CDR3 contains 13 residues. Here the CDR3 reads CASSAARGQPQHF. The CDR3 DNA reads as TGTGCCAGCAGTGCGGCCAGGGGGCAGCCCCAGCATTTT.

The rearrangement links TRBV2 to TRBJ2-7, with TRBD2 identical over 7 bases. The CDR3 spans 13 residues. Germline loops: CDR1 SNHLY, CDR2 FYNNEI. With V trimmed by 7 bases and J by 3 bases, 6 bases remained unmatched. The CDR3 reads CASTPAGDYEQYV. The CDR3 region has the DNA TGTGCCAGCACGCCGGCGGGAGACTACGAGCAGTACGTC.

The chain links TRBV11-3 to TRBJ2-2; weak D call: TRBD2 (5 bases). The germline V and J ends were trimmed by 3 bases and 2 bases, with 7 bases remaining between them. Germline CDR1 SGHNT, CDR2 YENEEA. CDR3 length equals 14 residues. The CDR3 nucleotides are TGTGCCAGCAGCTTTGAGGGAAACACCGGGGAGCTGTTTTTT. This gives the protein CASSFEGNTGELFF.

The V and J genes are TRBV2 and TRBJ2-1; D perhaps matches TRBD1 (6 bases). Trimming left V 8 bases short and J 4 bases short, with 9 bases between. The CDR3 runs 12 residues. Germline assignment: CDR1 SNHLY and CDR2 FYNNEI. CDR3 sequence reads: CASRTAYNEQFF. The CDR3, as DNA: TGTGCCAGCCGGACAGCTTACAATGAGCAGTTCTTC.

The rearrangement joins TRBV7-9 to TRBJ1-6, with D hard to call. Trimming shortened V by 1 base and J by 7 bases, and 5 bases separated the two germline ends. There are 13 residues in the CDR3. Germline CDR1 SEHNR, CDR2 FQNEAQ (reference sequence). This CDR3 is CASSLGTNSPLHF. The CDR3 nucleotides read TGTGCCAGCAGCTTAGGAACGAATTCACCCCTCCACTTT.